Presented here are 10 T cell receptor beta chains from one specimen sequenced in a study of blood T cell repertoires in COVID-19 (TCRdb year 2020). The method was the immunoSEQ multiplex PCR assay. This immuneACCESS table, as held by TCRdb, lists in-frame sequences with V and J called but not all clones. Of the missing ones, under half trace to an unresolved V gene in checked studies; the others have no known cause. Recorded for this sample are tens of thousands of clones; roughly 80% of them occurred a single time. The top ten clonotypes cover 3.5% to 4% of the sample. The sample was PBMCs or T cells enriched from blood (not recorded which). The receptors here all came from a middle-aged woman with acute COVID-19.

The V and J genes are TRBV5-1 and TRBJ1-5; maybe TRBD1 (5 bases). Germline lookup yields CDR1 SGHRS and CDR2 YFSETQ. This CDR3 has 14 amino acids. Trimming removed 2 bases from V and 3 bases from J, with 9 bases in between. Written as DNA, the CDR3 is TGCGCCAGCAGCTTTGGGGGGATCAATCAGCCCCAGCATTTT. This gives the protein CASSFGGINQPQHF. Using reference TRBV5-1 and TRBJ1-5 for the parts outside the CDR3, the full variable domain is KAGVTQTPRYLIKTRGQQVTLSCSPISGHRSVSWYQQTPGQGLQFLFEYFSETQRNKGNFPGRFSGRQFSNSRSEMNVSTLELGDSALYLCASSFGGINQPQHFGDGTRLSIL.

Note on this clone: The sample contains more than one DNA sequence encoding this CDR3. The gene calls are TRBV11-3 and TRBJ1-1, with D uncertain. CDR3 length: 13 residues. V was clipped by 3 bases and J by 4 bases, with 9 bases between them. Germline V gene lookup returns CDR1 SGHNT and CDR2 YENEEA. The CDR3 DNA sequence: TGTGCCAGCAGCTTCACAGAAAGCACTGAAGCTTTCTTT. It specifies CASSFTESTEAFF.

The chain joins TRBV5-4 to TRBJ1-5; D unresolved. Germline values: CDR1 SGHNT, CDR2 YYREEE (reference sequence). Trimming left V 0 bases short and J 1 base short, with 8 bases between. This CDR3 comprises 15 residues. The DNA of the CDR3 is TGTGCCAGCAGCTTGGGAGGCAGCAGCAATCAGCCCCAGCATTTT. Translated: CASSLGGSSNQPQHF.

The chain combines TRBV15 with TRBJ1-2, with TRBD1 as a possible D gene (5 bases). Germline values: CDR1 LNHNV, CDR2 YYDKDF (reference sequence). This CDR3 contains 17 residues. The V end lost 5 bases, the J end lost 4 bases, and 23 bases lay between the germline ends. In DNA form, the CDR3 reads TGTGCCACCAGCCCCCCGGGGGGAACGGGGTTGTCCTATGGCTACACCTTC. Translation: CATSPPGGTGLSYGYTF.

V is TRBV14 and J is TRBJ1-2; D is undetermined. The CDR3 is 13 amino acids. CDR1 and CDR2 (germline): SGHDN, FVKESK. V lost 4 bases and J 3 bases, leaving 9 bases between the germline ends. In nucleotides, the CDR3 is TGTGCCAGCAGCCGCCCGGAGGACTATGGCTACACCTTC. The encoded protein is CASSRPEDYGYTF.

This clone has only a few counts. CDR3 coding DNA: TGTGCCAGCATCCCCGGGACAGGGGACACTGAAGCTTTCTTT. Translating gives CASIPGTGDTEAFF. The chain is built from TRBV21-1 and TRBJ1-1; TRBD1 was called by the table and not checked on the DNA. TRBV21-1 is recorded as a pseudogene. The CDR3 has 14 residues.

The genes are TRBV5-6 and TRBJ2-7; tentatively, D is TRBD2 (5 bases). The CDR3 spans 16 residues. Germline V gene data show CDR1 as SGHDT and CDR2 as YYEEEE. Trimming took off 4 bases at V and 5 bases at J, with 22 bases between the two ends. The CDR3 nucleotides read TGTGCCAGCAGCCCCACCCTATCGGGGAGACTCGACGAGCAGTACGTC. Translated, it gives CASSPTLSGRLDEQYV.

This clone was picked up one time. The J gene is TRBJ2-5, the V gene TRBV27, with D perhaps TRBD1 (5 bases). The CDR3 has 14 residues. The ends were cut back, 3 bases at V and 0 bases at J, with 8 bases in the middle. From germline, CDR1 is MNHEY and CDR2 SMNVEV (reference sequence). The CDR3 region is CASSFYRNQETQYF. CDR3 DNA: TGTGCCAGCAGTTTCTACAGGAACCAAGAGACCCAGTACTTC.

This clone was counted between two and nine times. The chain has TRBV5-4 and TRBJ2-1, with D perhaps TRBD2 (5 bases). This CDR3 region has 14 residues. V lost 4 bases and J 6 bases, leaving 14 bases between the germline ends. CDR1 and CDR2 from the germline V gene are SGHNT and YYREEE (reference sequence). The DNA for the CDR3 is TGTGCCAGCAGCAGGCAGCGGATCCTCAATGAGCAGTTCTTC. Its protein product is CASSRQRILNEQFF.

The V gene is TRBV20-1, the J gene TRBJ1-2; maybe TRBD1 (5 bases). The CDR3 runs 11 residues. V shed 4 bases and J shed 4 bases, with 7 bases lying between them. CDR1 and CDR2 (germline): DFQATT, SNEGSKA (reference sequence). CDR3 in DNA: TGCAGTGCTATAGACAGCTATGGCTACACCTTC. Protein: CSAIDSYGYTF.